The 17 T cell receptor beta chains given below trace back to one sample, sequenced in a study of cytomegalovirus exposure and HLA in healthy donors. Data came from immunoSEQ multiplex PCR; TCRdb stores just in-frame clones and leaves some out. The sample lists 30,000 to 40,000 clones; approximately 92% were seen once. Sequencing was performed on PBMCs. Receptor source: a man aged 18 to 30 in good health and CMV-seronegative.

The rearrangement joins TRBV29-1 to TRBJ2-3; D is unresolved. Germline V gives CDR1 SQVTM, CDR2 ANQGSEA. V was trimmed by 5 bases and J by 6 bases, leaving 9 bases between them. The CDR3 length is 11 residues. The CDR3 reads CSVPARDTQYF. The CDR3 nucleotides read TGCAGCGTTCCTGCTCGGGATACGCAGTATTTT.

The chain links TRBV5-5 to TRBJ2-3; D is uncertain. CDR3 size: 16 residues. CDR1 is SGHKS and CDR2 is YYEKEE in the germline V gene (reference sequence). V dropped 3 bases and J dropped 2 bases, with 16 bases sitting between them. The CDR3 nucleotides are TGTGCCAGCAGCTCGTATTCTCAGCGACTCACAGATACGCAGTATTTT. Translated, it gives CASSSYSQRLTDTQYF.

This rearrangement joins TRBV4-1 to TRBJ1-2, with D perhaps matching TRBD1 (6 bases). The CDR3 has 16 amino acids. CDR1 and CDR2 from the germline V gene are MGHRA and YSYEKL. Trimming removed 4 bases at V and 0 bases at J, with 15 bases between. The CDR3 nucleotides read TGCGCCAGCAGCCCTCAGGGGAACAGAGCTAACTATGGCTACACCTTC. It yields the protein CASSPQGNRANYGYTF.

V usage is TRBV10-3 and J usage is TRBJ1-3, with no clear D. Germline V lookup: CDR1 ENHRY, CDR2 SYGVKD. V shed 6 bases and J shed 0 bases, with 9 bases lying between them. The CDR3 has 14 residues. DNA for the CDR3: TGTGCCATCAGGGCCACTAACTCTGGAAACACCATATATTTT. The encoded protein is CAIRATNSGNTIYF.

The genes are TRBV7-9 and TRBJ2-7; tentatively, D is TRBD1 (6 bases). Per germline, CDR1 SEHNR and CDR2 FQNEAQ (reference sequence). The V and J ends lost 5 bases and 5 bases respectively, with 16 bases between them. This CDR3 is 14 amino acids long. CDR3: CASSPRQVPDEQYF. Written as DNA, the CDR3 is TGTGCCAGCAGCCCCAGACAGGTCCCCGACGAGCAGTACTTC.

The J gene is TRBJ2-3, the V gene TRBV29-1; 8 bases map to TRBD2. CDR1 is SQVTM and CDR2 is ANQGSEA in the germline V gene. J gave up 0 bases and V 6 bases, and 2 bases lay outside the gene matches. This CDR3 region has 13 residues. The DNA for the CDR3 is TGCAGCGTACTAGCGGAAAGCACAGATACGCAGTATTTT. Translated: CSVLAESTDTQYF.

The chain carries TRBV5-1 and TRBJ2-5; 7 bases match TRBD2. The CDR3 is made up of 15 amino acids. Per germline, CDR1 SGHRS and CDR2 YFSETQ. Unmatched junction bases numbered 4, after V lost 0 bases and J lost 2 bases. CDR3: CASSLGNSGQETQYF. CDR3 coding DNA: TGCGCCAGCAGCTTGGGTAATAGCGGGCAAGAGACCCAGTACTTC.

In this sample, this clone turned up a few times. This chain uses TRBV6-4 with TRBJ2-7, with D perhaps TRBD2 (5 bases). Germline CDR1 is MRHNA and CDR2 is SNTAGT. CDR3 length equals 13 residues. The ends were cut back, 8 bases at V and 0 bases at J, with 11 bases in the middle. This CDR3 reads CASPLEGSYEQYF. The DNA of the CDR3 is TGTGCCAGCCCTTTAGAGGGCTCCTACGAGCAGTACTTC.

V gene TRBV28 combines with J gene TRBJ1-3, with D unclear. The CDR3 totals 13 residues. V lost 5 bases to trimming and J lost 0 bases, with 5 bases between them. The germline gives CDR1 MDHEN, CDR2 SYDVKM. As DNA, the CDR3 is TGTGCCAGCAGTGACTACTCTGGAAACACCATATATTTT. It yields the protein CASSDYSGNTIYF.

The V call is TRBV6-6, the J call TRBJ1-2, with D unresolved. Trimming removed 5 bases from V and 8 bases from J, with 9 bases in between. Germline V gives CDR1 MNHNY, CDR2 SVGAGI (reference sequence). There are 11 residues in the CDR3. The CDR3 sequence: CASSPSSGYTF. In DNA form, the CDR3 reads TGTGCCAGCAGTCCCAGTTCGGGCTACACCTTC.

V is TRBV9 and J is TRBJ2-2, with 9 bases fitting TRBD2. The CDR3 length is 15 residues. Germline CDR1 SGDLS, CDR2 YYNGEE. The trim removed 1 base at V and 5 bases at J, leaving 3 bases unmatched. The CDR3 DNA sequence: TGTGCCAGCAGCGTACAGGCGGGAGGGACCGGGGAGCTGTTTTTT. As protein: CASSVQAGGTGELFF.

The chain employs TRBV6-4 and TRBJ2-2, with 8 bases lining up with TRBD2. Germline values: CDR1 MRHNA, CDR2 SNTAGT. V lost 3 bases and J lost 6; bases outside the gene matches: 6. The CDR3 consists of 15 residues. This chain's CDR3 is CASSEEAGDPGELFF. CDR3 nucleotide sequence: TGTGCCAGCAGTGAGGAAGCGGGAGATCCCGGGGAGCTGTTTTTT.

V and J are TRBV5-6 and TRBJ2-1; TRBD2 aligns across 7 bases. Germline values: CDR1 SGHDT, CDR2 YYEEEE. With 4 bases clipped from V and 3 bases from J, the junction kept 10 bases outside the gene matches. CDR3 length equals 16 residues. CDR3 coding DNA: TGTGCCAGCAGCGGTCCGGCGGGAGATGGCTACAATGAGCAGTTCTTC. This gives the protein CASSGPAGDGYNEQFF.

This sequence joins TRBV30 and TRBJ2-7; 7 positions agree with TRBD2. Germline V gene lookup returns CDR1 GTSNPN and CDR2 SVGIG (reference sequence). The J segment lost 2 bases and the V segment lost 4 bases, leaving 8 bases of the junction unmatched. The CDR3 is 14 residues long. Written as DNA, the CDR3 is TGTGCCTGGACAAGACGGGCGGGGGCCTACGAGCAGTACTTC. This codes for CAWTRRAGAYEQYF.

J is TRBJ1-2 and V is TRBV28; 11 bases align to TRBD1. Germline-derived CDR1 and CDR2 are MDHEN and SYDVKM. Trimming took 2 bases from V and 5 from J; bases not matched to a gene: 4. This CDR3 has 15 residues. The CDR3 DNA reads as TGTGCCAGCAGTTTAGGAGGGACAGGGGGTTATGGCTACACCTTC. As protein: CASSLGGTGGYGYTF.

J is TRBJ1-5 and V is TRBV6-5; 9 nucleotides agree with TRBD1. The germline gives CDR1 MNHEY, CDR2 SVGAGI. This CDR3 contains 13 residues. V lost 6 bases and J lost 7; bases outside the gene matches: 4. DNA of the CDR3: TGTGCCAGCAGCCTACAGGGGGCACAGCCCCAGCATTTT. Residues: CASSLQGAQPQHF.

CDR3 region: CASSLKREAAYEQYF. CDR3 nucleotide sequence: TGTGCCAGCAGTTTAAAGCGGGAGGCCGCTTACGAGCAGTACTTC. The V gene is TRBV27, the J gene TRBJ2-7; TRBD2 matches 9 bases. V dropped 2 bases and J dropped 4; count of bases not matched to a gene: 6. Germline loops: CDR1 MNHEY, CDR2 SMNVEV (reference sequence). The CDR3 has 15 amino acids.